Presented here are 28 T cell receptor beta chains from one specimen sequenced in a study of CD8 T cells in Susac syndrome. Random hexamers served to reverse transcribe about 0.45 to 1 ug RNA. Each CDR3 protein gets one entry after TCRdb re-called the immunoSEQ multiplex PCR reads with MiXCR. The table lists some 200,000 distinct CDR3 sequences, roughly 96% of them singletons. Sequencing was done on a sample of CD4+ T cells from PBMCs. Receptors originate from a human donor with multiple sclerosis.

The CDR3 sequence: CATSSHRDRLNEQYF. The CDR3 coding sequence is TGTGCCACCAGCTCACACCGGGACAGGTTAAACGAGCAGTACTTC. This chain links TRBV15 with TRBJ2-7, with 8 bases fitting TRBD1. The CDR3 extends over 15 amino acids. V gave up 5 bases and J gave up 5 bases; unmatched junction bases: 11. Germline V gene sequence: CDR1 LNHNV, CDR2 YYDKDF (reference sequence).

In the case of this clonotype: The junction departs from the called germline gene at one end, perhaps through a read error. This rearrangement joins TRBV4-2 to TRBJ1-2, with D hard to call. Per the germline V gene, CDR1 is LGHNA and CDR2 is YNFKEQ. The CDR3 consists of 14 residues. In DNA form, the CDR3 reads TGTGCCAGCAGTCAAGGATCAGGATCCGATGGCTACACCTTC. Protein: CASSQGSGSDGYTF.

The V call is TRBV27, the J call TRBJ1-1; 9 bases map to TRBD1. Germline V gives CDR1 MNHEY, CDR2 SMNVEV (reference sequence). With 6 bases clipped from V and 9 bases from J, the junction kept 11 bases outside the gene matches. The CDR3 spans 14 residues. The CDR3: CASSNQGDRGKAFF. In nucleotides, the CDR3 is TGTGCCAGCAGCAACCAAGGAGACAGGGGGAAAGCTTTCTTT.

CDR3 sequence (DNA): TGCAGTGCTAGACAGGGATCTAGCAATCAGCCCCAGCATTTT. Protein: CSARQGSSNQPQHF. The V call is TRBV20-1, the J call TRBJ1-5; perhaps TRBD1 as D (5 bases). The CDR3 totals 14 residues. Germline V gives CDR1 DFQATT, CDR2 SNEGSKA (reference sequence). V lost 2 bases and J 0 bases, leaving 8 bases between the germline ends.

Only one count was recorded for this clonotype. CDR3 loop: CASSYTTGSLNSPLHF. For the CDR3, the DNA is TGTGCCAGCAGTTATACAACAGGGAGCCTTAATTCACCCCTCCACTTT. This rearrangement joins TRBV6-5 to TRBJ1-6; TRBD1 is a possible D gene (6 bases). The CDR3 covers 16 residues. Trimming stripped 3 bases from V and 6 bases from J, with 15 bases between. CDR1 is MNHEY, CDR2 SVGAGI, per germline.

The chain recombines TRBV20-1 with TRBJ2-1; 7 positions agree with TRBD2. V lost 5 bases to trimming and J lost 2 bases; unmatched junction nucleotides: 3. CDR3 length: 13 amino acids. Germline CDR1 is DFQATT and CDR2 is SNEGSKA (reference sequence). The CDR3 DNA reads as TGCAGTGCTTCCGGGACTACCTACAATGAGCAGTTCTTC. Protein product: CSASGTTYNEQFF.

This clonotype was seen only once. The CDR3 DNA follows: TGTGCCAGCAGCTTACGGACAGGGGCTGGGGCCAACGTCCTGACTTTC. Amino acid sequence: CASSLRTGAGANVLTF. The genes are TRBV7-3 and TRBJ2-6, with TRBD1 matching 9 bases. The V gene's germline CDR1 is SGHTA and CDR2 FQGTGA. V gave up 2 bases and J gave up 2 bases; unmatched junction bases: 1. CDR3 length equals 16 residues.

The chain recombines TRBV3-1 with TRBJ2-5; D gene ambiguous. The CDR3 runs 12 residues. CDR1 and CDR2 from the germline V gene are LGHDT and YNNKEL (reference sequence). V lost 0 bases to trimming and J lost 5 bases, with 4 bases between them. CDR3 in amino acids: CASSQDMETQYF. The CDR3, as DNA: TGTGCCAGCAGCCAAGACATGGAGACCCAGTACTTC.

The V gene is TRBV6-2 or TRBV6-3, the J gene TRBJ2-7, with D perhaps TRBD1 (7 bases). The CDR3 has 14 amino acids. Per germline, CDR1 MNHEY and CDR2 SVGEGT. With 6 bases removed from V and 2 bases from J, the gap between germline ends came to 14 bases. The CDR3 coding sequence is TGTGCCAGCAGGGAACAGGGGAGGCCCTACGAGCAGTACTTC. This sequence encodes CASREQGRPYEQYF.

The chain carries TRBV5-6 and TRBJ1-1; the D is unclear. Germline CDR1 is SGHDT and CDR2 is YYEEEE. Trimming removed 1 base at V and 1 base at J, with 14 bases between. CDR3 length: 16 amino acids. The CDR3 here is CASSLPTRWGNTEAFF. The CDR3 nucleotides read TGTGCCAGCAGCTTGCCGACGAGGTGGGGGAACACTGAAGCTTTCTTT. Complete variable domain (other parts from reference TRBV5-6 and TRBJ1-1): DAGVTQSPTHLIKTRGQQVTLRCSPKSGHDTVSWYQQALGQGPQFIFQYYEEEERQRGNFPDRFSGHQFPNYSSELNVNALLLGDSALYLCASSLPTRWGNTEAFFGQGTRLTVV.

The rearrangement links TRBV27 to TRBJ1-2; D not certain. The germline V and J ends were trimmed by 2 bases and 8 bases, with 12 bases remaining between them. From germline, CDR1 is MNHEY and CDR2 SMNVEV (reference sequence). The CDR3 is 13 residues long. Here the CDR3 DNA reads TGTGCCAGCAGTTTAAACGGCGGCGGAGGCTACACCTTC. This translates into CASSLNGGGGYTF.

The table lists this clonotype with a count of one. This chain links TRBV25-1 with TRBJ2-1; D gene unclear. This CDR3 is 15 amino acids long. Germline V gene data show CDR1 as MGHDK and CDR2 as SYGVNS. V lost 6 bases and J lost 7, with 19 bases in between. The CDR3 nucleotides are TGTGCCAGCAGCGGCGACCTCCCCCCCAGGAATGAGCAGTTCTTC. This sequence encodes CASSGDLPPRNEQFF.

The chain carries TRBV28 and TRBJ2-4, with 9 bases lining up with TRBD2. This CDR3 is 13 amino acids long. Germline CDR1 is MDHEN and CDR2 is SYDVKM. V lost 7 bases, J lost 16 bases, and 14 bases stayed unmatched. The CDR3 DNA is TGTGCCAGCAAAAAAGGGGGGACTAGCTATTGCTACTTC. Translated, it gives CASKKGGTSYCYF.

The count of this clonotype is one. The J gene is TRBJ1-1, the V gene TRBV6-5, with a tentative D call TRBD1 (6 bases). This CDR3 region has 14 residues. V was trimmed by 10 bases and J by 4 bases, leaving 19 bases between them. Germline V CDR1 and CDR2: MNHEY, SVGAGI. The CDR3 here is CATFDGGGFTEAFF. CDR3 DNA sequence: TGTGCCACCTTCGACGGGGGCGGTTTCACTGAAGCTTTCTTT.

The J gene is TRBJ1-1, the V gene TRBV29-1, with D hard to call. V was clipped by 7 bases and J by 1 base, with 13 bases between them. The CDR3 length is 13 residues. Looked up from germline, CDR1 is SQVTM and CDR2 is ANQGSEA. The CDR3 region is CSARRQENTEAFF. The CDR3 DNA reads as TGCAGCGCTAGGAGGCAGGAGAACACTGAAGCTTTCTTT.

The gene calls are TRBV6-1 and TRBJ2-3; perhaps TRBD1 as D (6 bases). This CDR3 contains 11 residues. V was shortened by 6 bases and J by 6 bases, with 7 bases between the two germline ends. Germline assignment: CDR1 MNHNS and CDR2 SASEGT. DNA of the CDR3: TGTGCCAGCAGGAGGGGGGATACGCAGTATTTT. Protein sequence: CASRRGDTQYF.

In this sample, this clonotype turned up a few times. This sequence joins TRBV7-3 and TRBJ1-2; D remains unclear. The CDR3 extends over 14 amino acids. Deletions cut 2 bases from V and 8 bases from J, with 15 bases between. CDR1 and CDR2 (germline): SGHTA, FQGTGA. The CDR3 nucleotides read TGTGCCAGCAGCTTAGGGCAGCCCCCGAGGGGCTACACCTTC. Translation: CASSLGQPPRGYTF. Full variable domain (rest looked up from reference TRBV7-3 and TRBJ1-2): GAGVSQTPSNKVTEKGKYVELRCDPISGHTALYWYRQSLGQGPEFLIYFQGTGAADDSGLPNDRFFAVRPEGSVSTLKIQRTERGDSAVYLCASSLGQPPRGYTFGSGTRLTVV.

The V call is TRBV6-1, the J call TRBJ2-7, with 7 bases identical to TRBD1. The CDR3 length is 12 residues. The V gene's germline CDR1 is MNHNS and CDR2 SASEGT. V was clipped by 10 bases and J by 3 bases; unmatched bases: 6. The CDR3 spells CATRDSYYEQYF. CDR3 in DNA: TGTGCCACAAGGGACAGCTACTACGAGCAGTACTTC.

The chain uses TRBV12-3 or TRBV12-4 and TRBJ1-1; TRBD1 matches at 11 bases. This CDR3 spans 17 amino acids. V dropped 5 bases and J dropped 1; count of bases not matched to a gene: 9. In DNA form, the CDR3 reads TGTGCCAGCAGTACCGGGACAGGGGGAAGGTGGAACACTGAAGCTTTCTTT. It translates to CASSTGTGGRWNTEAFF.

V is TRBV7-3 and J is TRBJ1-2; unclear D gene. CDR1 SGHTA and CDR2 FQGTGA come from the germline V gene. This CDR3 has 14 amino acids. Between the trimmed V and J ends, which lost 3 bases and 3 bases, there was a span of 11 bases. For the CDR3, the DNA is TGTGCCAGCAGCTTCTCGGGAAGAGACTATGGCTACACCTTC. Translation: CASSFSGRDYGYTF.

The rearrangement joins TRBV24-1 to TRBJ2-1, with TRBD2 as a possible D gene (6 bases). The CDR3 is 15 residues long. Trimming removed 5 bases at V and 8 bases at J, with 18 bases between. CDR1 is KGHDR and CDR2 is SFDVKD in the germline V gene. CDR3 protein: CATSGSSARKYEQFF. CDR3 bases: TGTGCCACCAGTGGTTCTAGCGCTAGGAAATATGAGCAGTTCTTC.

The rearrangement joins TRBV29-1 to TRBJ1-1; D is possibly TRBD1 (5 bases). CDR1 SQVTM and CDR2 ANQGSEA come from the germline V gene. The V end lost 7 bases, the J end lost 1 base, and 7 bases lay between the germline ends. The CDR3 is made up of 11 amino acids. CDR3 nucleotide sequence: TGCAGCGGACAGTGGAACACTGAAGCTTTCTTT. Its protein is CSGQWNTEAFF.

This chain joins TRBV29-1 and TRBJ1-1; D is ambiguous. V lost 7 bases and J 5 bases, leaving 11 bases between the germline ends. CDR3 length: 11 residues. The germline V gene encodes CDR1 SQVTM and CDR2 ANQGSEA. CDR3 DNA: TGCAGCGCTTGCGACGTAACTGAAGCTTTCTTT. Translated, it gives CSACDVTEAFF.

The chain employs TRBV7-7 and TRBJ2-2, with 8 bases matching TRBD1. V gave up 2 bases and J gave up 6 bases; unmatched junction bases: 8. CDR3 length: 16 amino acids. CDR1 and CDR2 from the germline V gene are SSHAT and FNYEAQ (reference sequence). CDR3 sequence (DNA): TGTGCCAGCAGCTTACAGGGGGCCCCTAGGGCCGGGGAGCTGTTTTTT. Encoded protein: CASSLQGAPRAGELFF.

The chain carries TRBV5-1 and TRBJ1-2; D gene uncertain. Trimming stripped 4 bases from V and 5 bases from J, with 15 bases between. Germline V CDR1 and CDR2: SGHRS, YFSETQ. This CDR3 region has 14 residues. The CDR3 here is CASSRDPQEYGYTF. The CDR3 DNA reads TGCGCCAGCAGCCGCGATCCCCAGGAGTATGGCTACACCTTC.

The rearrangement joins TRBV4-2 to TRBJ1-1, with TRBD1 matching 9 bases. The germline V gene encodes CDR1 LGHNA and CDR2 YNFKEQ. Trimming at V came to 2 bases and at J to 7 bases, leaving 8 bases not matched to a gene. The CDR3 is 15 amino acids. The CDR3 DNA is TGTGCCAGCAGCCAACTGAAGACAGGGGGAGGTGAAGCTTTCTTT. The encoded protein is CASSQLKTGGGEAFF.

The chain uses TRBV3-1 and TRBJ1-5, with no clear D. This CDR3 has 14 residues. V gave up 0 bases and J gave up 4 bases, with 7 bases separating them. Germline CDR1 LGHDT, CDR2 YNNKEL (reference sequence). The CDR3 DNA sequence: TGTGCCAGCAGCCAAGATCTCGGGAATCAGCCCCAGCATTTT. Protein sequence: CASSQDLGNQPQHF. Combining the CDR3 with reference TRBV3-1 and TRBJ1-5 gives the whole variable domain DTAVSQTPKYLVTQMGNDKSIKCEQNLGHDTMYWYKQDSKKFLKIMFSYNNKELIINETVPNRFSPKSPDKAHLNLHINSLELGDSAVYFCASSQDLGNQPQHFGDGTRLSIL.

The gene calls are TRBV5-1 and TRBJ1-5; D is possibly TRBD1 (5 bases). The CDR3 totals 14 residues. Germline lookup yields CDR1 SGHRS and CDR2 YFSETQ. Trimming removed 2 bases from V and 5 bases from J, with 11 bases in between. In DNA form, the CDR3 reads TGCGCCAGCAGCTTAGGGGAAGTTGATCAGCCCCAGCATTTT. Its translation is CASSLGEVDQPQHF.